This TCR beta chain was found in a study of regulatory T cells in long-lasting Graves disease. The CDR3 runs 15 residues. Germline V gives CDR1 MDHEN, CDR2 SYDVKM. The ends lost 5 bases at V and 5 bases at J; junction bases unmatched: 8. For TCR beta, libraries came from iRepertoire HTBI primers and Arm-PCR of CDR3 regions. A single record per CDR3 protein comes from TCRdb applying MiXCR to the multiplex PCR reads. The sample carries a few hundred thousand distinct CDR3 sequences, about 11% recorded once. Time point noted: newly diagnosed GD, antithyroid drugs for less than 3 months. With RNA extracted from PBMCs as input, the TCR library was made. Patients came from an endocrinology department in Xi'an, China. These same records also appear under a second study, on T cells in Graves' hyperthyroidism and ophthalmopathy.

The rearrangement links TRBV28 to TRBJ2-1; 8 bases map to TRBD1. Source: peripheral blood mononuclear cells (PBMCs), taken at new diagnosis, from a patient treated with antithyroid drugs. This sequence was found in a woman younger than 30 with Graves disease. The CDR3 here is CASSPPGQGNNEQFF. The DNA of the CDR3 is TGTGCCAGCAGTCCACCCGGACAGGGTAACAATGAGCAGTTCTTC.